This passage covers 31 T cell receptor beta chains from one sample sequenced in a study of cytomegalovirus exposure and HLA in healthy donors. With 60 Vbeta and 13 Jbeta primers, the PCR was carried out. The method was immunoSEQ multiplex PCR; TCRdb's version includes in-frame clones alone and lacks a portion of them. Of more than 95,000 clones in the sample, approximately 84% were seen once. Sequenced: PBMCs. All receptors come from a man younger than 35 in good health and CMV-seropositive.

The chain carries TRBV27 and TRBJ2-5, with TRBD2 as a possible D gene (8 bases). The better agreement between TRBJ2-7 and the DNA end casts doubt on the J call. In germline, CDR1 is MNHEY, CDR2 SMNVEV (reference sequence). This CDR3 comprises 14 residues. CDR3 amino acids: CASSTGGTVYEQYF. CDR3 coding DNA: TGTGCCAGCAGCACGGGGGGGACAGTCTACGAGCAGTACTTC.

In nucleotides, the CDR3 is TGCGCCAGCAGTTCCTACGGGACTAGCGGGACAGATACGCAGTATTTT. Encoded protein: CASSSYGTSGTDTQYF. The rearrangement uses TRBV5-1 and TRBJ2-3; 12 nucleotides line up with TRBD2. Germline V gene sequence: CDR1 SGHRS, CDR2 YFSETQ. The CDR3 length is 16 residues. Trimming removed 5 bases from V and 3 bases from J; junction bases left unmatched: 7.

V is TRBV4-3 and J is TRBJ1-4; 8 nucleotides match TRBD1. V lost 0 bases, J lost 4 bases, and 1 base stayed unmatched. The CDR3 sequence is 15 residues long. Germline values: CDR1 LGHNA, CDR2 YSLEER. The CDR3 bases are TGCGCCAGCAGCCAAGAGACAGGGGTTAATGAAAAACTGTTTTTT. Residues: CASSQETGVNEKLFF.

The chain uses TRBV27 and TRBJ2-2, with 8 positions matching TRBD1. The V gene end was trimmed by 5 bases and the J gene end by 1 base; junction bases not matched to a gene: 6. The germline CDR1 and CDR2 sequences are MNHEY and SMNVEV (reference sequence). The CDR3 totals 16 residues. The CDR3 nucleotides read TGTGCCAGCAGTCCCCTAGGGACAGGGAACACCGGGGAGCTGTTTTTT. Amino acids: CASSPLGTGNTGELFF.

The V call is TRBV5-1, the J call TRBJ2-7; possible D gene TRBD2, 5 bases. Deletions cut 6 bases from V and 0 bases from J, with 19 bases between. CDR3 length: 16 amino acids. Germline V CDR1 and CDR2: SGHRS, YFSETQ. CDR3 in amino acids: CASKSRSGLSSYEQYF. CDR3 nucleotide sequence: TGCGCCAGCAAGTCACGCTCAGGACTGAGCTCCTACGAGCAGTACTTC.

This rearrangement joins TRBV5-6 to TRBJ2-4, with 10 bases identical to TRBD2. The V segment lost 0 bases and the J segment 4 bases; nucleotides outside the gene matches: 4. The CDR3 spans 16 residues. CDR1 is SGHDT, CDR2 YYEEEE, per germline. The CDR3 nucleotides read TGTGCCAGCAGCTTGGATCTTAGCGGGGGGAAAAACATTCAGTACTTC. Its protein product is CASSLDLSGGKNIQYF.

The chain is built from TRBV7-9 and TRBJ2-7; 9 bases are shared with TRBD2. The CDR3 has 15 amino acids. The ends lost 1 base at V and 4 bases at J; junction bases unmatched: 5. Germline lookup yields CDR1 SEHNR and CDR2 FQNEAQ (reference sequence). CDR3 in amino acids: CASSLGGRGGYEQYF. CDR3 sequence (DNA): TGTGCCAGCAGCTTAGGCGGGAGGGGCGGGTACGAGCAGTACTTC.

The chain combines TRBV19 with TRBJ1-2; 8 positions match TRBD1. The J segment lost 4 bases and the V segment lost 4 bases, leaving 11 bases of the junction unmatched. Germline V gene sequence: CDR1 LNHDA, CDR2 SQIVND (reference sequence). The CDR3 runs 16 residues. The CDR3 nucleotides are TGTGCCAGTAGTACCCCGAGGCAGGGGACAGGCTATGGCTACACCTTC. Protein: CASSTPRQGTGYGYTF.

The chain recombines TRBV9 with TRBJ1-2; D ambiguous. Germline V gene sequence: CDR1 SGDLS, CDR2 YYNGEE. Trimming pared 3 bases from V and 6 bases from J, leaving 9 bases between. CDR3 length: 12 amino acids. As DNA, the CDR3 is TGTGCCAGCAGCGCCCCTCGGGATGGCTACACCTTC. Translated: CASSAPRDGYTF.

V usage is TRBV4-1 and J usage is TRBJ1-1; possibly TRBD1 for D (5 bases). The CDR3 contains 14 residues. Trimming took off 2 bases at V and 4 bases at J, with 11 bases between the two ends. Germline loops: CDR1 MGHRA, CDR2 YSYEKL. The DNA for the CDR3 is TGCGCCAGCAGCCAACGTCAGGGAGGCACTGAAGCTTTCTTT. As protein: CASSQRQGGTEAFF.

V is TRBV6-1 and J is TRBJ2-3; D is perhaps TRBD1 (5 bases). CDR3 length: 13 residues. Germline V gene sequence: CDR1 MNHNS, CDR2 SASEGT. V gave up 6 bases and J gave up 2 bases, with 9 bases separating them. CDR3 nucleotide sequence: TGTGCCAGCAGGGACAAGAACACAGATACGCAGTATTTT. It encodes CASRDKNTDTQYF.

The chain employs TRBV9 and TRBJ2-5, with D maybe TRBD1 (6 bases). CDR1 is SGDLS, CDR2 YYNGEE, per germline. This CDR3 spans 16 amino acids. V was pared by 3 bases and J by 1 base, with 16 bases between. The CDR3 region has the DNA TGTGCCAGCAGCGCTGAAGGCGGACAGCTCCAAGAGACCCAGTACTTC. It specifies CASSAEGGQLQETQYF.

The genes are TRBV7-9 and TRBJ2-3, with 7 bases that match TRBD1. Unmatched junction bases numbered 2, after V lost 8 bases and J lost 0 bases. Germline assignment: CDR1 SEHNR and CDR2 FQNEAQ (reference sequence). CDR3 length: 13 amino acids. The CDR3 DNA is TGTGCCAGCGGCAGGGGGAGCACAGATACGCAGTATTTT. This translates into CASGRGSTDTQYF.

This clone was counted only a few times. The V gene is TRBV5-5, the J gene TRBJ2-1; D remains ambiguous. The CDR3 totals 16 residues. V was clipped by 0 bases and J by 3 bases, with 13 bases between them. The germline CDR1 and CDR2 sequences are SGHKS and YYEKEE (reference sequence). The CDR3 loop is CASSLGVTSYYNEQFF. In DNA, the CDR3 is TGTGCCAGCAGCTTGGGTGTGACTTCGTACTACAATGAGCAGTTCTTC. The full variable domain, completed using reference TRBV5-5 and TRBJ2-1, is DAGVTQSPTHLIKTRGQQVTLRCSPISGHKSVSWYQQVLGQGPQFIFQYYEKEERGRGNFPDRFSARQFPNYSSELNVNALLLGDSALYLCASSLGVTSYYNEQFFGPGTRLTVL.

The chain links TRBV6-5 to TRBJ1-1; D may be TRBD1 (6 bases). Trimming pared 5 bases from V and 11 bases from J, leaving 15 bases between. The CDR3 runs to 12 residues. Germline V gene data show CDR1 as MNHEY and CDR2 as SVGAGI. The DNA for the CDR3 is TGTGCCAGCAGTGAATCCGGGACATGGGCTTTCTTT. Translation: CASSESGTWAFF.

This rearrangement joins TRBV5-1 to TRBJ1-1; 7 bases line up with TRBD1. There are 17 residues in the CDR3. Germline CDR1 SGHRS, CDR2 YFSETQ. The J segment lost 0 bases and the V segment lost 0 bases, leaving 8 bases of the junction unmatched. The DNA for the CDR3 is TGCGCCAGCAGCTTGGAGGGGGCGAGCACATTGAACACTGAAGCTTTCTTT. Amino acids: CASSLEGASTLNTEAFF.

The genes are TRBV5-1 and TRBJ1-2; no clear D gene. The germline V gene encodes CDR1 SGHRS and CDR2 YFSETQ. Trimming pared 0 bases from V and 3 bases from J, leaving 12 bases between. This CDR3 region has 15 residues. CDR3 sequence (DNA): TGCGCCAGCAGCTTGGGGCCCGGTCGGGACTATGGCTACACCTTC. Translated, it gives CASSLGPGRDYGYTF. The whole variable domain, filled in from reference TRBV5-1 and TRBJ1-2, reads KAGVTQTPRYLIKTRGQQVTLSCSPISGHRSVSWYQQTPGQGLQFLFEYFSETQRNKGNFPGRFSGRQFSNSRSEMNVSTLELGDSALYLCASSLGPGRDYGYTFGSGTRLTVV.

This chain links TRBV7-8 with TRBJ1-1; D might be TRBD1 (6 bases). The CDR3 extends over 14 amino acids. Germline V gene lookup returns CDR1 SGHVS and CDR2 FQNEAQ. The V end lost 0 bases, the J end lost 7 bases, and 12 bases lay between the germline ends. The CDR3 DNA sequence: TGTGCCAGCAGCTTAGCGCGGCAGGGGCATGAAGCTTTCTTT. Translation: CASSLARQGHEAFF. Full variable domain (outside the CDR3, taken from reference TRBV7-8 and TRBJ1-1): GAGVSQSPRYKVAKRGQDVALRCDPISGHVSLFWYQQALGQGPEFLTYFQNEAQLDKSGLPSDRFFAERPEGSVSTLKIQRTQQEDSAVYLCASSLARQGHEAFFGQGTRLTVV.

The CDR3 region has the DNA TGTGCCACACTTCCCGACAGCAACACCGGGGAGCTGTTTTTT. Encoded protein: CATLPDSNTGELFF. V and J are TRBV10-3 and TRBJ2-2, with a possible D match to TRBD1 (5 bases). Germline CDR1 and CDR2: ENHRY and SYGVKD. The CDR3 extends over 14 amino acids. The germline V and J ends were trimmed by 10 bases and 2 bases, with 14 bases remaining between them.

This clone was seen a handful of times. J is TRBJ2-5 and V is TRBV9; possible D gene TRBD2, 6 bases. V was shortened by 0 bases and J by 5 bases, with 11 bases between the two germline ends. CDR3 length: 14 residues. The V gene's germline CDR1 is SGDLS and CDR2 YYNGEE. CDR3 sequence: CASSVGGAAETQYF. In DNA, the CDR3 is TGTGCCAGCAGCGTAGGCGGGGCTGCGGAGACCCAGTACTTC.

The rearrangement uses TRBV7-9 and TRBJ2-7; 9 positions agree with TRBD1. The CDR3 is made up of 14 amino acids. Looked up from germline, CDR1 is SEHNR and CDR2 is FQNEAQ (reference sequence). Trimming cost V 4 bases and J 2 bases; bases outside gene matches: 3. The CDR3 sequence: CASSSGTGTYEQYF. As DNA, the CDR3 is TGTGCCAGCAGCTCCGGGACAGGGACCTACGAGCAGTACTTC.

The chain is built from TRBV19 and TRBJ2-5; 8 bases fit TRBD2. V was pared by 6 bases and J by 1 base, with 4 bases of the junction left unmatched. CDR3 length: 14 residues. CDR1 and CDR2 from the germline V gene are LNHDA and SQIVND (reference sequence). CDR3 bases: TGTGCCAGTAGACCGAGCGGGGGCCAAGAGACCCAGTACTTC. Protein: CASRPSGGQETQYF.

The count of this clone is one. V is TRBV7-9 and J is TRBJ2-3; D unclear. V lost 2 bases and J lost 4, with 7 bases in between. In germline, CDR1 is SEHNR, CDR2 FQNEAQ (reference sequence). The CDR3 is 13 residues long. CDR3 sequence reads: CASSLLESDTQYF. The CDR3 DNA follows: TGTGCCAGCAGCTTATTGGAGTCAGATACGCAGTATTTT.

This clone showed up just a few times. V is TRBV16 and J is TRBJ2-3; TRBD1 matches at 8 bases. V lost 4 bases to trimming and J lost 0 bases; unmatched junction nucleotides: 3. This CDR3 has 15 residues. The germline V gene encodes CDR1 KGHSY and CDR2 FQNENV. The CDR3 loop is CASSLDRGSTDTQYF. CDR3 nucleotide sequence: TGTGCCAGCAGCCTCGACAGGGGAAGCACAGATACGCAGTATTTT.

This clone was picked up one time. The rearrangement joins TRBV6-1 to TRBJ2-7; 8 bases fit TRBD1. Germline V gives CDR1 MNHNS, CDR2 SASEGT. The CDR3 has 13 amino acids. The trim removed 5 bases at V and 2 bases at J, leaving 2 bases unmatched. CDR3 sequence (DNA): TGTGCCAGCAGTAGGGACAGGACCTACGAGCAGTACTTC. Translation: CASSRDRTYEQYF.

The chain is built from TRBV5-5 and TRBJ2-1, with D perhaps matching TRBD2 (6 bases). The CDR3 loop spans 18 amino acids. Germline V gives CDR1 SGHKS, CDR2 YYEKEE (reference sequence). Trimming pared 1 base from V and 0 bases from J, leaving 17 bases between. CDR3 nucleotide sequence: TGTGCCAGCAGCTTGAGGGAGGACCCTTTGAGCTCCTACAATGAGCAGTTCTTC. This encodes CASSLREDPLSSYNEQFF.

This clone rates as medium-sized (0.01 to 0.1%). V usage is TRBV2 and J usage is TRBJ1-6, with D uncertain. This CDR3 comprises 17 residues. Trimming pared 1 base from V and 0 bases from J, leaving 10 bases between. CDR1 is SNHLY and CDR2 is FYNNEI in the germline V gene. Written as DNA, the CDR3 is TGTGCCAGCAGTGAAGGCGGTCCGAGCTCCTATAATTCACCCCTCCACTTT. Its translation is CASSEGGPSSYNSPLHF.

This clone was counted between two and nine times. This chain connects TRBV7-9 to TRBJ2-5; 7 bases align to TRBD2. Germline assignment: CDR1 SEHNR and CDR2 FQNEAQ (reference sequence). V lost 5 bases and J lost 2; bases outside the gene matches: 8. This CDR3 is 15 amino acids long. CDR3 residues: CASSMEAGGQETQYF. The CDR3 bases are TGTGCCAGCAGCATGGAAGCCGGGGGGCAAGAGACCCAGTACTTC.

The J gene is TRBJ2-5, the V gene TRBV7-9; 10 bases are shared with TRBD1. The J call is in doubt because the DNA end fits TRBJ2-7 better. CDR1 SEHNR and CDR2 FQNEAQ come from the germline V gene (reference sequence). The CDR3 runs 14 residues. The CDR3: CASSHGTGDYEQYF. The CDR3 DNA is TGTGCCAGCAGCCACGGGACAGGGGACTACGAGCAGTACTTC.

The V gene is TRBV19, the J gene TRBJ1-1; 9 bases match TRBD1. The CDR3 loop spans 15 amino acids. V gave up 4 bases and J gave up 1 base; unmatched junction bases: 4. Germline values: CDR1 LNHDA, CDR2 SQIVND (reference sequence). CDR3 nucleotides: TGTGCCAGTAGTAAAAGGACAGGGGAGAACACTGAAGCTTTCTTT. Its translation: CASSKRTGENTEAFF.

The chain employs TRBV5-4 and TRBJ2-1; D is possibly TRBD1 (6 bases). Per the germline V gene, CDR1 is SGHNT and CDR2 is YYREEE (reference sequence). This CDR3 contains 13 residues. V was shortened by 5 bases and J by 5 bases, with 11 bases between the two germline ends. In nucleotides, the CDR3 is TGTGCCAGCAGATTTGCAGGGGACAATGAGCAGTTCTTC. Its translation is CASRFAGDNEQFF.